These 9 T cell receptor beta chains originate from one sample sequenced in a study of T-cell memory formation after mild COVID-19. TCRdb independently ran MiXCR on the 5' RACE reads; one entry per CDR3 protein. Found here are fewer than 350,000 distinct CDR3 sequences, about 13% of them singletons; the top ten hold approximately 22%. Sequencing was done on a sample of PBMCs or a T cell subset sorted from them (not recorded which). These receptors all come from a man aged 18-30 years who had mild COVID-19 (a few samples of this study predate the infection). Cell type and time point are not known.

This clonotype came up a few times. This chain connects TRBV5-1 to TRBJ2-2; 9 bases are shared with TRBD1. The germline gives CDR1 SGHRS, CDR2 YFSETQ. V lost 5 bases, J lost 3 bases, and 2 bases stayed unmatched. The CDR3 is made up of 14 amino acids. The CDR3 spells CASRQGADTGELFF. Written as DNA, the CDR3 is TGCGCCAGCAGACAGGGGGCTGACACCGGGGAGCTGTTTTTT.

This chain connects TRBV20-1 to TRBJ2-2; 15 bases match TRBD2. Germline values: CDR1 DFQATT, CDR2 SNEGSKA (reference sequence). V shed 5 bases, J shed 4 bases, and the junction held 8 bases outside the gene matches. The CDR3 is made up of 17 amino acids. CDR3 bases: TGCAGTGCTCCTGGACTAGCGGGGGGGCCGGTCACCGGGGAGCTGTTTTTT. Amino acid sequence: CSAPGLAGGPVTGELFF.

This clonotype was counted a few times. The chain joins TRBV6-1 to TRBJ1-5, with 7 bases aligning to TRBD1. V shed 6 bases and J 3 bases; nucleotides not matched to a gene: 2. This CDR3 region has 13 residues. Germline CDR1 and CDR2: MNHNS and SASEGT. The CDR3 region is CASRDRVNQPQHF. The CDR3 DNA follows: TGTGCCAGCAGAGACAGGGTCAATCAGCCCCAGCATTTT.

This clonotype appeared a few times. V usage is TRBV6-2 or TRBV6-3 and J usage is TRBJ2-1; either TRBD1 or TRBD2 may fit D (6 bases each). The CDR3 spans 15 residues. CDR1 and CDR2 from the germline V gene are MNHEY and SVGEGT. Trimming took 7 bases from V and 1 from J, leaving 14 bases between them. The CDR3 sequence is CASNRRRGSYNEQFF. The CDR3 DNA sequence: TGTGCCAGCAACCGCCGGAGGGGGTCCTACAATGAGCAGTTCTTC.

The rearrangement uses TRBV9 and TRBJ2-5; D tentatively reads TRBD1 or TRBD2 (5 bases each). V lost 1 base and J 4 bases, leaving 11 bases between the germline ends. Germline loops: CDR1 SGDLS, CDR2 YYNGEE. The CDR3 is 14 residues long. The CDR3 loop is CASSVRPGRETQYF. The CDR3 region has the DNA TGTGCCAGCAGCGTAAGACCGGGACGAGAGACCCAGTACTTC. Looking up the rest from reference TRBV9 and TRBJ2-5 gives the full variable domain: DSGVTQTPKHLITATGQRVTLRCSPRSGDLSVYWYQQSLDQGLQFLIQYYNGEERAKGNILERFSAQQFPDLHSELNLSSLELGDSALYFCASSVRPGRETQYFGPGTRLLVL.

The rearrangement uses TRBV6-6 and TRBJ2-1; 7 bases are a match to TRBD2. V lost 6 bases and J lost 8; bases outside the gene matches: 4. This CDR3 has 12 amino acids. Germline V gene lookup returns CDR1 MNHNY and CDR2 SVGAGI (reference sequence). As DNA, the CDR3 is TGTGCCAGCAGCCGACTAGCCGATGAGCAGTTCTTC. Amino acid sequence: CASSRLADEQFF.

The chain combines TRBV5-1 with TRBJ1-4, with D unresolved. Trimming took off 6 bases at V and 0 bases at J, with 12 bases between the two ends. Germline V lookup: CDR1 SGHRS, CDR2 YFSETQ. The CDR3 is made up of 15 amino acids. CDR3 in DNA: TGCGCCAGCAACATAGGAGGGCCAACTAATGAAAAACTGTTTTTT. Its protein is CASNIGGPTNEKLFF.

This clonotype was observed a handful of times. The chain combines TRBV29-1 with TRBJ1-1; 7 bases fit TRBD1. Germline V lookup: CDR1 SQVTM, CDR2 ANQGSEA. V was clipped by 7 bases and J by 1 base; unmatched bases: 6. CDR3 length equals 13 residues. CDR3 sequence: CSAQGGANTEAFF. In DNA form, the CDR3 reads TGCAGCGCCCAGGGGGGCGCGAACACTGAAGCTTTCTTT.

The chain joins TRBV6-2 or TRBV6-3 to TRBJ2-1, with TRBD2 identical over 7 bases. This CDR3 contains 15 residues. Germline CDR1 is MNHEY and CDR2 is SVGEGT. V shed 5 bases and J 4 bases; nucleotides not matched to a gene: 8. The CDR3: CASSVSGASYNEQFF. In DNA form, the CDR3 reads TGTGCCAGCAGTGTAAGCGGGGCTTCTTACAATGAGCAGTTCTTC.